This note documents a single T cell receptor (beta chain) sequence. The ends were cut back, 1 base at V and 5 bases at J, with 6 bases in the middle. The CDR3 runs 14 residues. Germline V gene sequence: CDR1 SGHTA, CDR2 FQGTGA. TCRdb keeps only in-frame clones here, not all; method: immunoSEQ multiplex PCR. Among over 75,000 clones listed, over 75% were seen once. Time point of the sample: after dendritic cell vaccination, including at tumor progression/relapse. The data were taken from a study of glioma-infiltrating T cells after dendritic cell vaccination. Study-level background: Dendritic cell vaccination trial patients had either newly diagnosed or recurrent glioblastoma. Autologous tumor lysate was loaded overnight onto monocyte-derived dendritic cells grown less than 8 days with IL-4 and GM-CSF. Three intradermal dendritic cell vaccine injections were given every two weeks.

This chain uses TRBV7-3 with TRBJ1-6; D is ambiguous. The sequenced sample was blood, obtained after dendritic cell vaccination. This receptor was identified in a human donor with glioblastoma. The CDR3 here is CASSLNSDNSPLHF. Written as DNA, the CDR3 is TGTGCCAGCAGCTTAAATTCGGATAATTCACCCCTCCACTTT.